This T cell receptor beta chain comes out of a study of OX40 agonist ivuxolimab in advanced cancers. Study-level information: Partial responses, seen in three patients, involved one hepatocellular carcinoma and two cutaneous melanomas.

Germline-derived CDR1 and CDR2 are ENHRY and SYGVKD. The CDR3 has 14 residues. Unmatched junction bases numbered 6, after V lost 6 bases and J lost 2 bases. As regards this clone: No antigen is known for it.

Using immunoSEQ multiplex PCR, the repertoire was profiled, and TCRdb retains in-frame clones only, with some absent. The repertoire holds about 45,000 clones, with 88% as singletons. Whole-study results and caveats: There were, on average, more expanded clones in CD8+ T cells than in CD4+. At 0.1 to 3.0 mg/kg, CD4+ and CD8+ blood T cells expanded clonally by week 6.

The sequencing used CD4+ or CD8+ T cells sorted from blood, collected in a trial of the OX40 agonist ivuxolimab. The V call is TRBV10-3, the J call TRBJ2-5, with 7 bases aligning to TRBD2. The receptor was isolated from an adult with an advanced solid tumor such as melanoma, head and neck, liver or kidney cancer. The CDR3 spells CAIRPGGLQETQYF. CDR3 nucleotide sequence: TGTGCCATCAGGCCGGGAGGCCTACAAGAGACCCAGTACTTC.